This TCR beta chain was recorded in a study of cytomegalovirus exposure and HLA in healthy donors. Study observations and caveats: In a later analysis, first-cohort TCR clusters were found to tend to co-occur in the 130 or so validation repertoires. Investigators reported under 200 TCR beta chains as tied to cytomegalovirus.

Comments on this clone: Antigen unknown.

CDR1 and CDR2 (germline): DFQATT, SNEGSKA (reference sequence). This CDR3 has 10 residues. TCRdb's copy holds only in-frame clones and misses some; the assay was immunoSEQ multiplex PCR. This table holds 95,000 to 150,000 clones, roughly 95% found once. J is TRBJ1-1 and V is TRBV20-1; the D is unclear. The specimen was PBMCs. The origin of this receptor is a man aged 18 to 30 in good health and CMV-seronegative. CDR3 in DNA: TGCAGAGCCGCGGCCGATGAAGCTTTCTTT. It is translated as CRAAADEAFF.